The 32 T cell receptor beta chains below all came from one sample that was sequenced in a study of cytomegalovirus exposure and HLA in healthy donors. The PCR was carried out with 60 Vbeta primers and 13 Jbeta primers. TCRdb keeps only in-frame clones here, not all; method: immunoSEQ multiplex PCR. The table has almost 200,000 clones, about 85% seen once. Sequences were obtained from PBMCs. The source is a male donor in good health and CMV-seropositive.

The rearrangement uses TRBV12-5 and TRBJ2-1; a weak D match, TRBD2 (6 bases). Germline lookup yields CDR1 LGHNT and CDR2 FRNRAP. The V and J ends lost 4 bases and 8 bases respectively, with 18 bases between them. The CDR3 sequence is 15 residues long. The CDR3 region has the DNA TGTGCTAGTGGTTCCGGGGAGGAGGGCCTCGATGAGCAGTTCTTC. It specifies CASGSGEEGLDEQFF.

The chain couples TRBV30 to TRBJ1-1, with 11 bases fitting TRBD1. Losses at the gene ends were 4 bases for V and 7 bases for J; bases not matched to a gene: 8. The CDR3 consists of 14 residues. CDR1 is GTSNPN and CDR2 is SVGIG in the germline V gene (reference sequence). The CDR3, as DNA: TGTGCCTGGAATGGACAGGGGGCGCAGAATGAAGCTTTCTTT. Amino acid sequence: CAWNGQGAQNEAFF. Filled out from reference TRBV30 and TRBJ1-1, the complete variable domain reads SQTIHQWPATLVQPVGSPLSLECTVEGTSNPNLYWYRQAAGRGLQLLFYSVGIGQISSEVPQNLSASRPQDRQFILSSKKLLLSDSGFYLCAWNGQGAQNEAFFGQGTRLTVV.

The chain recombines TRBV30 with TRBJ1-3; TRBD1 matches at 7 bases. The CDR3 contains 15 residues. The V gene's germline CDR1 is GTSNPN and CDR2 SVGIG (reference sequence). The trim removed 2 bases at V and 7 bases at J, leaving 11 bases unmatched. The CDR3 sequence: CAWSTPGQPRNTIYF. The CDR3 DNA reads TGTGCCTGGAGTACACCGGGACAGCCTAGGAACACCATATATTTT. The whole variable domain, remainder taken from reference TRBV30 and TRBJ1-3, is SQTIHQWPATLVQPVGSPLSLECTVEGTSNPNLYWYRQAAGRGLQLLFYSVGIGQISSEVPQNLSASRPQDRQFILSSKKLLLSDSGFYLCAWSTPGQPRNTIYFGEGSWLTVV.

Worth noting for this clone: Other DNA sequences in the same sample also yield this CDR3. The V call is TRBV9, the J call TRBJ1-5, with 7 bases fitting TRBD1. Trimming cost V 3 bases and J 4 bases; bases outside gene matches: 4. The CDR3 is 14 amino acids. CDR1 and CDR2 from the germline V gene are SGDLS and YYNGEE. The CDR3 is CASSATGSNQPQHF. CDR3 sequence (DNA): TGTGCCAGCAGCGCGACAGGGTCAAATCAGCCCCAGCATTTT.

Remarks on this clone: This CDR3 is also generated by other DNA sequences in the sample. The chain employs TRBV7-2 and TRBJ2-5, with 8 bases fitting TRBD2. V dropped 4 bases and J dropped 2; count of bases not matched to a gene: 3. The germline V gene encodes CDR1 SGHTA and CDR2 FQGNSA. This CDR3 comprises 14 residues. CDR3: CASSYGTSQETQYF. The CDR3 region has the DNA TGTGCCAGCAGCTATGGGACTAGTCAAGAGACCCAGTACTTC.

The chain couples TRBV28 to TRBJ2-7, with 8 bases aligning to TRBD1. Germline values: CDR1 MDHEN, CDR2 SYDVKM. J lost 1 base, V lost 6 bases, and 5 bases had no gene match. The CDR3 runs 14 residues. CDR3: CASRAGQGSYEQYF. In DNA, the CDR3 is TGTGCCAGCAGAGCCGGACAGGGATCCTACGAGCAGTACTTC.

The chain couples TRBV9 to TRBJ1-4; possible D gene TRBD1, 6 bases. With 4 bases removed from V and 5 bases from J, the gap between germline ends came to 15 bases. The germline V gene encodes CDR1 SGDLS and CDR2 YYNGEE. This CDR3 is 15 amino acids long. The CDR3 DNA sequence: TGTGCCAGCAGCCGTAGAGGGGGGGGCAATGAAAAACTGTTTTTT. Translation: CASSRRGGGNEKLFF.

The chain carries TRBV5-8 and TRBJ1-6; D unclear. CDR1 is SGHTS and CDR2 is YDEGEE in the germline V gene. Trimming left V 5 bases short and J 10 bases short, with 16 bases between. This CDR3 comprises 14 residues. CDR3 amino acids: CASSWAPPRSPLHF. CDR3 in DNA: TGTGCCAGCAGTTGGGCCCCACCTCGGTCACCCCTCCACTTT.

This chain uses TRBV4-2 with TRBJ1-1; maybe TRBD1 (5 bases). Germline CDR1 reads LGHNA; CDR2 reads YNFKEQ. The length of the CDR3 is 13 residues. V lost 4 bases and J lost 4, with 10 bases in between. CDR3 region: CASSLGEGTEAFF. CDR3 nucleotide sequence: TGTGCCAGCAGCCTGGGGGAGGGCACTGAAGCTTTCTTT.

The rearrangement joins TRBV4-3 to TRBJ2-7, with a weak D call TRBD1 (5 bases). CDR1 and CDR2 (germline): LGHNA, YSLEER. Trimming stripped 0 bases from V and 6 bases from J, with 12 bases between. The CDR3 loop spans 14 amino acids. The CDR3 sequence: CASSQDFWTLEQYF. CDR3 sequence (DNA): TGCGCCAGCAGCCAAGACTTCTGGACACTCGAGCAGTACTTC.

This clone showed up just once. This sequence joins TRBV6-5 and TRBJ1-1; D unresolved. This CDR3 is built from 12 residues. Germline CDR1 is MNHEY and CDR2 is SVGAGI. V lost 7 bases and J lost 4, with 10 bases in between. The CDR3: CASTKYSTEAFF. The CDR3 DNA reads TGTGCCAGCACGAAATATAGCACTGAAGCTTTCTTT.

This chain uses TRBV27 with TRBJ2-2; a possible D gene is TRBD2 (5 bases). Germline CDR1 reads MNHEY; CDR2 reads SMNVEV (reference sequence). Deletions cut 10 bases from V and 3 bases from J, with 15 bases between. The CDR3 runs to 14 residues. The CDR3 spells CATQRAVHTGELFF. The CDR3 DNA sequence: TGTGCCACTCAAAGAGCGGTTCACACCGGGGAGCTGTTTTTT.

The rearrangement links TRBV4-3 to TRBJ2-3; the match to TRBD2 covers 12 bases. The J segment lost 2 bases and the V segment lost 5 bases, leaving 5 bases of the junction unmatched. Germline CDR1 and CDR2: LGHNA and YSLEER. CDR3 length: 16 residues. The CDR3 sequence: CASSKGTSGYTDTQYF. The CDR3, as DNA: TGCGCCAGCAGCAAAGGGACTAGCGGGTACACAGATACGCAGTATTTT.

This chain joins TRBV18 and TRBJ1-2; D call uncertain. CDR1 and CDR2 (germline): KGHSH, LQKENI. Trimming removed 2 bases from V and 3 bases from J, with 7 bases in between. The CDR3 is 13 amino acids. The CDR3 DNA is TGTGCCAGCTCACCATTCAGTGACTATGGCTACACCTTC. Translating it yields CASSPFSDYGYTF.

CDR3 in DNA: TGTGCCAGCCAGGGACAGGGGATAAAGGGCAATCAGCCCCAGCATTTT. Its protein is CASQGQGIKGNQPQHF. The chain recombines TRBV5-4 with TRBJ1-5, with TRBD1 identical over 10 bases. The CDR3 covers 16 residues. The junction had 9 bases not matched to a gene; V was cut back by 7 bases and J by 2 bases. The germline gives CDR1 SGHNT, CDR2 YYREEE (reference sequence).

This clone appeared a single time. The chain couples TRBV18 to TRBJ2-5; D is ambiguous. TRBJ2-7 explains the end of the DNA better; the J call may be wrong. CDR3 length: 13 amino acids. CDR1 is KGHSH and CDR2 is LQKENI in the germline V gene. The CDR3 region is CASSPSRRYEQYF. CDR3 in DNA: TGTGCCAGCTCACCGTCGCGGCGCTACGAGCAGTACTTC.

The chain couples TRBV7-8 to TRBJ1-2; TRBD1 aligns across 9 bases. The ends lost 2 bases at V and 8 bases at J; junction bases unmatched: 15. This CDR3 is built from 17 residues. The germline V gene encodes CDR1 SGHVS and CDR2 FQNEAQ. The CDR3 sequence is CASSLRGTGSSAEGYTF. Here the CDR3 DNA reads TGTGCCAGCAGCTTAAGGGGGACAGGGTCCAGCGCGGAGGGCTACACCTTC.

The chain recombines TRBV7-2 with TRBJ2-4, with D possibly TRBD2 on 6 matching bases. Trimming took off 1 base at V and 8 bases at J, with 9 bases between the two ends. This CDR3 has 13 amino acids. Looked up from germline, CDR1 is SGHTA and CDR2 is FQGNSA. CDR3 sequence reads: CASSLEGRYIQYF. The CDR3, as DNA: TGTGCCAGCAGCTTAGAAGGGAGGTACATTCAGTACTTC.

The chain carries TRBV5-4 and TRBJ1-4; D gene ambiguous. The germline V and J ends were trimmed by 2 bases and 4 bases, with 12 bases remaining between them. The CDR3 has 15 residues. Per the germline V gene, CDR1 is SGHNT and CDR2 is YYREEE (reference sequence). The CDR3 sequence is CASSFGAGLNEKLFF. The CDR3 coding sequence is TGTGCCAGCAGCTTCGGAGCCGGCCTTAATGAAAAACTGTTTTTT. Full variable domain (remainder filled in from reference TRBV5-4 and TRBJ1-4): ETGVTQSPTHLIKTRGQQVTLRCSSQSGHNTVSWYQQALGQGPQFIFQYYREEENGRGNFPPRFSGLQFPNYSSELNVNALELDDSALYLCASSFGAGLNEKLFFGSGTQLSVL.

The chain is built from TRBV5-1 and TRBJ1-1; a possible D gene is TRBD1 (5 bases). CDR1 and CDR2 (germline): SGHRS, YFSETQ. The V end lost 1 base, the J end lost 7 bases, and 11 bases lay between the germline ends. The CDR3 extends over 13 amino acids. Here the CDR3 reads CASSLQRGDEAFF. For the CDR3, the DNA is TGCGCCAGCAGCTTGCAAAGGGGCGATGAAGCTTTCTTT.

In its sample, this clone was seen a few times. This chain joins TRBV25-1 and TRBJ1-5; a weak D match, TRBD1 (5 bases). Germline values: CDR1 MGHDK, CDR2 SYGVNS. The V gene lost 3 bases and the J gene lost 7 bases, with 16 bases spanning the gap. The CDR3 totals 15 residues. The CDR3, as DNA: TGTGCCAGCAGTGATACCCTGGGGGGTGGGCAGCCCCAGCATTTT. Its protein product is CASSDTLGGGQPQHF. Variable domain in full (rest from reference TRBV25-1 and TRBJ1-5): EADIYQTPRYLVIGTGKKITLECSQTMGHDKMYWYQQDPGMELHLIHYSYGVNSTEKGDLSSESTVSRIRTEHFPLTLESARPSHTSQYLCASSDTLGGGQPQHFGDGTRLSIL.

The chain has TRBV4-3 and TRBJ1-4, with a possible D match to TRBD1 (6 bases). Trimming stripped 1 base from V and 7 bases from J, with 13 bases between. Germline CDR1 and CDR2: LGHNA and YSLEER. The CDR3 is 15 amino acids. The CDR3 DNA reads TGCGCCAGCAGCCAAGGTTGGCAGGGGAGTGAAAAACTGTTTTTT. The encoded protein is CASSQGWQGSEKLFF.

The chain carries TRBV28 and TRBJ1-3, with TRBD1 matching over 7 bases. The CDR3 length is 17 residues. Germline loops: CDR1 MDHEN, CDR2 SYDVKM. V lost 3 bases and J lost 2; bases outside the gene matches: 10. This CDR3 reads CASSFFRQGLTGNTIYF. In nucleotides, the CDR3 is TGTGCCAGCAGTTTTTTCCGACAGGGTCTAACTGGAAACACCATATATTTT.

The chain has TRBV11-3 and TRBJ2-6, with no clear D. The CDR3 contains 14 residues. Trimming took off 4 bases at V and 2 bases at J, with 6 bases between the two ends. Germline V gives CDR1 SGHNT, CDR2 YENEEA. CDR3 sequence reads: CASSSGAGANVLTF. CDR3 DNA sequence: TGTGCCAGCAGCTCAGGTGCTGGGGCCAACGTCCTGACTTTC.

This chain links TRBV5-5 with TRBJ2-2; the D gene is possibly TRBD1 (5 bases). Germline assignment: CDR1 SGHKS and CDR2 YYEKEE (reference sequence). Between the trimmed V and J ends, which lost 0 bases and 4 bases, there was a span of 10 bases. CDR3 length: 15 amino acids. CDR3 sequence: CASSLAWGSTGELFF. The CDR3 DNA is TGTGCCAGCAGCTTGGCCTGGGGCAGCACCGGGGAGCTGTTTTTT.

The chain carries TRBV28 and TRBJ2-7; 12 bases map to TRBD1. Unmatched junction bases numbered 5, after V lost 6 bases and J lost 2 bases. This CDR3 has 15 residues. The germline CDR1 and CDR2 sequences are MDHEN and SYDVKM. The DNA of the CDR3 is TGTGCCAGCAGATCCGGGACAGGGGGCCCCTACGAGCAGTACTTC. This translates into CASRSGTGGPYEQYF.

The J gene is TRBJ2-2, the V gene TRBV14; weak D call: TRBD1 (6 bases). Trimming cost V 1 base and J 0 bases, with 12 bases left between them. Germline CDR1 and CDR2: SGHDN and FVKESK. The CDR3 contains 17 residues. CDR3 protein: CASSQVFGTTNTGELFF. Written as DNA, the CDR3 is TGTGCCAGCAGCCAAGTATTTGGGACAACGAACACCGGGGAGCTGTTTTTT.

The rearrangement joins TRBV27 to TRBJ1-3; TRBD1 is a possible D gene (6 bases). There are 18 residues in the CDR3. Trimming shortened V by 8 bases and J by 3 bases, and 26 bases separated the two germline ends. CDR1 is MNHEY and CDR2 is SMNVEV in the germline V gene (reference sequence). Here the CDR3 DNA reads TGTGCCAGCGGATTCGTCGGAGGCGGGGGGACATTTGGAAACACCATATATTTT. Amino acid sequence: CASGFVGGGGTFGNTIYF.

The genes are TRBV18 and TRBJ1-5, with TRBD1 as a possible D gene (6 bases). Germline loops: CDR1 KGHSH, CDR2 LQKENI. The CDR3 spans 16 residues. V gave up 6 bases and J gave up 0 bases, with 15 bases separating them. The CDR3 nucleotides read TGTGCCAGCTCCTCTTCGGACAGCCATAGCAATCAGCCCCAGCATTTT. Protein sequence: CASSSSDSHSNQPQHF.

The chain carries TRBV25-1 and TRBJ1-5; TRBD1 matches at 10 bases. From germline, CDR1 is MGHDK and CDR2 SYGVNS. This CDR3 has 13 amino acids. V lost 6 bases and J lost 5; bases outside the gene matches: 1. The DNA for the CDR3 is TGTGCCAGCAGGGGACAGGGGTATCAGCCCCAGCATTTT. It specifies CASRGQGYQPQHF. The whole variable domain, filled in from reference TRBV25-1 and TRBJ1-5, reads EADIYQTPRYLVIGTGKKITLECSQTMGHDKMYWYQQDPGMELHLIHYSYGVNSTEKGDLSSESTVSRIRTEHFPLTLESARPSHTSQYLCASRGQGYQPQHFGDGTRLSIL.

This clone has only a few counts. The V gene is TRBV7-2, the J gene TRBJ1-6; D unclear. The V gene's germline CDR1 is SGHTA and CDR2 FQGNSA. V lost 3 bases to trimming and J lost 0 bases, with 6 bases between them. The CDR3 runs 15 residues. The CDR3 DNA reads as TGTGCCAGCAGCTTTGCGAGCTCCTATAATTCACCCCTCCACTTT. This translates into CASSFASSYNSPLHF.

The CDR3 sequence is CASSQARSLSYEQYF. CDR3 sequence (DNA): TGCGCCAGCAGCCAAGCTCGCAGTCTCTCCTACGAGCAGTACTTC. This chain connects TRBV4-3 to TRBJ2-7; D is unresolved. The CDR3 covers 15 residues. The V and J ends lost 1 base and 0 bases respectively, with 10 bases between them. CDR1 and CDR2 (germline): LGHNA, YSLEER.